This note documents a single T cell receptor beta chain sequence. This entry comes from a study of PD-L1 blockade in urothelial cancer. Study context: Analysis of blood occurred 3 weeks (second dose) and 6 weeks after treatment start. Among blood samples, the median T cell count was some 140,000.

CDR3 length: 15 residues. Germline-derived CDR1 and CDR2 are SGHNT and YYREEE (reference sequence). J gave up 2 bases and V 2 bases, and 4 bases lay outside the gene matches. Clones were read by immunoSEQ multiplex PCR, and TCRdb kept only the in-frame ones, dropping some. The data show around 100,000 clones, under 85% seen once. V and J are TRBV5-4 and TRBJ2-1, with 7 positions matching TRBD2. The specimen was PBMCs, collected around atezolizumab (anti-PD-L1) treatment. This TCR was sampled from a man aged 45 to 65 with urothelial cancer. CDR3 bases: TGTGCCAGCAGCTTCAGCGGGGACCCCTACAATGAGCAGTTCTTC. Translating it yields CASSFSGDPYNEQFF. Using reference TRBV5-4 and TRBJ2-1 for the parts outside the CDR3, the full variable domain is ETGVTQSPTHLIKTRGQQVTLRCSSQSGHNTVSWYQQALGQGPQFIFQYYREEENGRGNFPPRFSGLQFPNYSSELNVNALELDDSALYLCASSFSGDPYNEQFFGPGTRLTVL.